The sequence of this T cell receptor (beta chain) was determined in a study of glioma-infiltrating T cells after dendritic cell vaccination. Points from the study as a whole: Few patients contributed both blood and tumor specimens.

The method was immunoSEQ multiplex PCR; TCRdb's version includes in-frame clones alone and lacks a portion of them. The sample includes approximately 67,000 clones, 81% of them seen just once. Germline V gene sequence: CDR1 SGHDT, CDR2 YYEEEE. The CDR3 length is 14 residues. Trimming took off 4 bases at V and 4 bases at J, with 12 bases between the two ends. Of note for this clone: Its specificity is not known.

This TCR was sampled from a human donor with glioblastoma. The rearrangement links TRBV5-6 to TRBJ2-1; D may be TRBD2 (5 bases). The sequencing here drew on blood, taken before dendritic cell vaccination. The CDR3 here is CASSRTATYNEQFF. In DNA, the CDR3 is TGTGCCAGCAGCAGGACTGCTACATACAATGAGCAGTTCTTC.